This TCR beta chain is from a study of radiotherapy plus CTLA-4 blockade in lung cancer. Assay used: immunoSEQ multiplex PCR; TCRdb lists only in-frame clones, some missing. The sample holds 75,000 or so clones, more than 75% seen once. The V gene's germline CDR1 is GTSNPN and CDR2 SVGIG (reference sequence). V was clipped by 0 bases and J by 6 bases, with 10 bases between them. This CDR3 has 13 residues. The gene calls are TRBV30 and TRBJ2-3; D remains ambiguous. The sequenced sample was peripheral blood, obtained from a patient treated with radiotherapy plus ipilimumab. The TCR sequence derives from a human donor with non-small cell lung cancer who had a complete response to radiotherapy plus ipilimumab. The CDR3 bases are TGTGCCTGGAGTGTGAACTTCCAGGATACGCAGTATTTT. It translates to CAWSVNFQDTQYF.